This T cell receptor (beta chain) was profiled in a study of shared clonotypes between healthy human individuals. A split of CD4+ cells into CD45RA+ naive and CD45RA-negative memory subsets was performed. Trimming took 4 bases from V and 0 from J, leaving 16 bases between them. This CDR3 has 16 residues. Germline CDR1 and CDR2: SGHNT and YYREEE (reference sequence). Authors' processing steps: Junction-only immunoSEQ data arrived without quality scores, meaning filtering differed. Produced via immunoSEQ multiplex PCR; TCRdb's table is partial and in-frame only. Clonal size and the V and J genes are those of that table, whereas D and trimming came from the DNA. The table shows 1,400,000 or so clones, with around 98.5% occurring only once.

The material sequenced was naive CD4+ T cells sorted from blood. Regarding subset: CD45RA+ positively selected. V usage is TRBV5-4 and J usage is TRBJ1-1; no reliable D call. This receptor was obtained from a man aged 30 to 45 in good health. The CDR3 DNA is TGTGCCAGCAGCAACGCAGTTCGGGGAATGAACACTGAAGCTTTCTTT. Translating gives CASSNAVRGMNTEAFF. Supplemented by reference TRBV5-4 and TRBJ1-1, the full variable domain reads ETGVTQSPTHLIKTRGQQVTLRCSSQSGHNTVSWYQQALGQGPQFIFQYYREEENGRGNFPPRFSGLQFPNYSSELNVNALELDDSALYLCASSNAVRGMNTEAFFGQGTRLTVV.